This record covers a single T cell receptor beta chain. These data are taken from a study of blood T cell repertoires in COVID-19. Study background: Sites in the United States, Italy and Spain provided acute and convalescent COVID-19 samples. From T cells, B-cell-depleted T cells, or PBMCs came the material, which was cDNA or gDNA.

In the study's own analysis: For nucleated cells, counts were estimated from reference gene primer amplification. Produced via immunoSEQ multiplex PCR; TCRdb's table is partial and in-frame only. The DNA was the basis for D and trimming; V, J and clone size are from that table. The data show around 270,000 clones, with around 90% seen just once and less than 5% held by the top ten. Trimming at V came to 0 bases and at J to 1 base, leaving 0 bases not matched to a gene. Germline V lookup: CDR1 SGHRS, CDR2 YFSETQ. There are 15 residues in the CDR3. The sample was peripheral blood. This TCR was sampled from a man in his sixties who had recovered from COVID-19. The chain combines TRBV5-1 with TRBJ2-2; TRBD2 matches at 7 bases. The CDR3 DNA sequence: TGCGCCAGCAGCTTGGCTAGCGGGAACACCGGGGAGCTGTTTTTT. This sequence encodes CASSLASGNTGELFF.